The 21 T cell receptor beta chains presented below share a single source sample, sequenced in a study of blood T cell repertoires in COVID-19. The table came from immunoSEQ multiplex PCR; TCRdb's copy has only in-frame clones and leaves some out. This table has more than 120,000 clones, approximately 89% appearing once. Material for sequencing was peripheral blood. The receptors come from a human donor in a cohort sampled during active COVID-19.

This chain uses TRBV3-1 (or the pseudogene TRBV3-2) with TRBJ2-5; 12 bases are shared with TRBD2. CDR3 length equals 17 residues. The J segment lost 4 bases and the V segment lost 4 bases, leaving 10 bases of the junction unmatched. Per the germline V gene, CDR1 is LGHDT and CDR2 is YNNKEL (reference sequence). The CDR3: CASSLPSGGAVLETQYF. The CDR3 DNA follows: TGTGCCAGCAGCCTTCCTAGCGGGGGGGCCGTGTTAGAGACCCAGTACTTC.

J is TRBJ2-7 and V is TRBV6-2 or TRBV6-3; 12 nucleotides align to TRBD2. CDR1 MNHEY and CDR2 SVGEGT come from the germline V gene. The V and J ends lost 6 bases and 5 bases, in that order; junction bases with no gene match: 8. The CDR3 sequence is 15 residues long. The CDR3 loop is CASSPLAGGQDEQYF. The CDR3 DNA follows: TGTGCCAGCAGCCCGCTAGCGGGGGGGCAGGACGAGCAGTACTTC.

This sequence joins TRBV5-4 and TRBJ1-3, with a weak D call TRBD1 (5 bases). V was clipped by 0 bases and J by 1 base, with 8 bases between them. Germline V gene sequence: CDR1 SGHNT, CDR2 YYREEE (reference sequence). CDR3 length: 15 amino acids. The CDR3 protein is CASSLGAGSGNTIYF. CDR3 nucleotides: TGTGCCAGCAGCTTGGGTGCAGGGTCTGGAAACACCATATATTTT.

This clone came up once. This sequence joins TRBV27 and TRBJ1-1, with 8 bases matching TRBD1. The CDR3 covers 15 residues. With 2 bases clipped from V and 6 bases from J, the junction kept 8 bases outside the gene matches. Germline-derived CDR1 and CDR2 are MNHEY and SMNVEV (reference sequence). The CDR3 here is CASSLKGRGLSEAFF. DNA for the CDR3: TGTGCCAGCAGTTTAAAGGGCAGGGGGCTCTCTGAAGCTTTCTTT.

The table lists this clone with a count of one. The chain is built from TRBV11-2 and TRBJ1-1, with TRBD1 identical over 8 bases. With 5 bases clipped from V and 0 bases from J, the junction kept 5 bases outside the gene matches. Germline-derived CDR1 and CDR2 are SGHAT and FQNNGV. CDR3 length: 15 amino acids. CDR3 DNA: TGTGCCAGCAGCCAGAAACAGGGGGTGAACACTGAAGCTTTCTTT. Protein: CASSQKQGVNTEAFF.

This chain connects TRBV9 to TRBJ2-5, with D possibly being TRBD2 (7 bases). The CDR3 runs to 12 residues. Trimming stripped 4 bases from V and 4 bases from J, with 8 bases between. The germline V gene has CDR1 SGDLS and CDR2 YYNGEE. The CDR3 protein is CASSRGGETQYF. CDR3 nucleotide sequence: TGTGCCAGCAGCAGGGGGGGAGAGACCCAGTACTTC.

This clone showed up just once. The CDR3 nucleotides are TGTGCCAGCAGCCCAACGGCCCAGGGGGCCTACGAGCAGTACTTC. Encoded protein: CASSPTAQGAYEQYF. The chain recombines TRBV5-5 with TRBJ2-7; TRBD1 matches at 7 bases. The germline V gene encodes CDR1 SGHKS and CDR2 YYEKEE (reference sequence). The CDR3 spans 15 residues. Germline trimming cut 4 bases from V and 2 bases from J; bases unmatched to any gene: 9.

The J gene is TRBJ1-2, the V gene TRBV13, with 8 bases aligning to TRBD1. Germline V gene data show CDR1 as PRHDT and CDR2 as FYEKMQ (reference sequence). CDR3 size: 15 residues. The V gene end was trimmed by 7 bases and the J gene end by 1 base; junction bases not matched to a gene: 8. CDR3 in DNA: TGTGCCAGCAACTTCCGGGACAGGATTAACTATGGCTACACCTTC. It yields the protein CASNFRDRINYGYTF.

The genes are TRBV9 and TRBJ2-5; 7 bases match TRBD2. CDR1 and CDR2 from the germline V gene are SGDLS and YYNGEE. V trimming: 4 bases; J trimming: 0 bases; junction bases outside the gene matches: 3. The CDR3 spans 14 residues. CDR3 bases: TGTGCCAGCAGCCTACGGGGGGACCAAGAGACCCAGTACTTC. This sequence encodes CASSLRGDQETQYF.

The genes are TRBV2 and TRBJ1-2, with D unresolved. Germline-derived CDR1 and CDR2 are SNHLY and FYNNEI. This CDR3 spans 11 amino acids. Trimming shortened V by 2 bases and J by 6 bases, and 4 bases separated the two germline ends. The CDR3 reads CASSEQNGYTF. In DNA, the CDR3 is TGTGCCAGCAGTGAACAGAATGGCTACACCTTC.

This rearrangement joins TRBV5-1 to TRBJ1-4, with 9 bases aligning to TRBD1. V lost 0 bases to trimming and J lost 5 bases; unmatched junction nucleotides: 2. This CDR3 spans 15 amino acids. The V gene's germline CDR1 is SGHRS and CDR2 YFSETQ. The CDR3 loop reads CASSLEGTGNEKLFF. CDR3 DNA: TGCGCCAGCAGCTTGGAGGGGACAGGGAATGAAAAACTGTTTTTT.

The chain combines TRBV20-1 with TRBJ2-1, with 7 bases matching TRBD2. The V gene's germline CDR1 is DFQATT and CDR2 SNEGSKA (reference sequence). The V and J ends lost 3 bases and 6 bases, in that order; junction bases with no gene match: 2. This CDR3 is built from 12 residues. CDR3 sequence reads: CSASRGVNEQFF. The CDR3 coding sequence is TGCAGTGCTAGTCGGGGGGTCAATGAGCAGTTCTTC.

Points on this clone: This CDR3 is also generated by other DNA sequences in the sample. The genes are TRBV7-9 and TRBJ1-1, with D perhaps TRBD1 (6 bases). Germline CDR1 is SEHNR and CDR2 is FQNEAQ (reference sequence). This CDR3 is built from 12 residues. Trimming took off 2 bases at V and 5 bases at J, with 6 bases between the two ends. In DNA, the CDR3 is TGTGCCAGCAGCTTAAGGGGGACTGAAGCTTTCTTT. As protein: CASSLRGTEAFF.

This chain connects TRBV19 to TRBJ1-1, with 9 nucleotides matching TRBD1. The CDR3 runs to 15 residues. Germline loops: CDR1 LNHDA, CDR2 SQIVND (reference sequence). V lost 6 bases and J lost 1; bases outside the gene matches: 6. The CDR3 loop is CASRDRGGGNTEAFF. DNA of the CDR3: TGTGCCAGTAGGGACAGGGGAGGAGGGAACACTGAAGCTTTCTTT.

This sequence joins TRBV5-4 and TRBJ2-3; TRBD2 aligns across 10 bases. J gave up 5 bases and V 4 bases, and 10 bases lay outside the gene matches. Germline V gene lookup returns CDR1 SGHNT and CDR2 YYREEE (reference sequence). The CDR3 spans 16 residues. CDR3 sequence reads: CASSRSGTSELDTQYF. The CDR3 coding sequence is TGTGCCAGCAGCCGATCCGGGACTAGCGAATTAGATACGCAGTATTTT.

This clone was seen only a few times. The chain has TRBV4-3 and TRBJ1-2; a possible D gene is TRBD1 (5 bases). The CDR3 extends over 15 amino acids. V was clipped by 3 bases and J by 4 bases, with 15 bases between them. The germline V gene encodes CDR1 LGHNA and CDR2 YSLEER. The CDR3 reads CASSQVAGGSYGYTF. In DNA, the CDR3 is TGCGCCAGCAGCCAGGTCGCGGGGGGTAGCTATGGCTACACCTTC.

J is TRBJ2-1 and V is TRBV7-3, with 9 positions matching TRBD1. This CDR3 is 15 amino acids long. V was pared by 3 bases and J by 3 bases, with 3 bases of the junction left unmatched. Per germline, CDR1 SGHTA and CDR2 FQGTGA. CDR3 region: CASSLTGGFYNEQFF. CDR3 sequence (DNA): TGTGCCAGCAGCTTGACAGGGGGGTTCTACAATGAGCAGTTCTTC.

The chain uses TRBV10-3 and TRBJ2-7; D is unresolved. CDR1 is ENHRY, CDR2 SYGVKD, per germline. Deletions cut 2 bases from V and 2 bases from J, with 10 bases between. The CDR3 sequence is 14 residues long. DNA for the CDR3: TGTGCCATCAGTGAGATGGGCGAAACCTACGAGCAGTACTTC. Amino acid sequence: CAISEMGETYEQYF.

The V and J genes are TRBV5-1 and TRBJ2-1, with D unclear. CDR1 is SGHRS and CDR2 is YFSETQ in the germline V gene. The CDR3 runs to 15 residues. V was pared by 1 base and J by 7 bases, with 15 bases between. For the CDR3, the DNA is TGCGCCAGCAGCTTGCAGGCTTCCGAAATAAATGAGCAGTTCTTC. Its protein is CASSLQASEINEQFF.

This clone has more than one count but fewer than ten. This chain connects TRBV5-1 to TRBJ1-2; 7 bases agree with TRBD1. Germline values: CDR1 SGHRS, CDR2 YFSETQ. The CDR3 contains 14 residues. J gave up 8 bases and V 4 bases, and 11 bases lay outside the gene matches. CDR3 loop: CASSPGTATGGYTF. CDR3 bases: TGCGCCAGCAGCCCCGGGACAGCGACGGGCGGCTACACCTTC.

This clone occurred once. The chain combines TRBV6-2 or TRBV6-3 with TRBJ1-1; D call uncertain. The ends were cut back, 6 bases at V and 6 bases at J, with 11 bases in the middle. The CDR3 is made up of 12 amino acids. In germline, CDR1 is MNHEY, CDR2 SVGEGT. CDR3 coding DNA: TGTGCCAGCAGCTTCCCTCCTTCTGAAGCTTTCTTT. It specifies CASSFPPSEAFF.